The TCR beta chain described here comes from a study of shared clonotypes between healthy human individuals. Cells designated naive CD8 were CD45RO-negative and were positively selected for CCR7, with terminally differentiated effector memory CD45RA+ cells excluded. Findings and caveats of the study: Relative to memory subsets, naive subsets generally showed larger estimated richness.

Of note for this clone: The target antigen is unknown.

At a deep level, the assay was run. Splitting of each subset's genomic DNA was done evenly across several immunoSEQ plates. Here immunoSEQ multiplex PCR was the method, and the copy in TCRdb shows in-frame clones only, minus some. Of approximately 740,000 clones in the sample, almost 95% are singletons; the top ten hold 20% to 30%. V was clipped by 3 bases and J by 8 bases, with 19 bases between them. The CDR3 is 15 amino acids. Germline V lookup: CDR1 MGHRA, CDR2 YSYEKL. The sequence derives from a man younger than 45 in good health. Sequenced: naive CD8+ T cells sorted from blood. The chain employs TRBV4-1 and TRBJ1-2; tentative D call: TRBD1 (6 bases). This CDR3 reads CASSHIGQTVFGYTF. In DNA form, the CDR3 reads TGCGCCAGCAGCCATATCGGACAGACCGTCTTCGGCTACACCTTC.